This T cell receptor (beta chain) was identified in a study of T cell responses to AZD1222 COVID-19 vaccine (dated by TCRdb to the early 2020s). Background on the whole study: TCR sequencing covered roughly 230 trial participants: 200 to 210 given two doses of AZD1222 and about 26 given two doses of MenACWY control vaccine. Trial participants were enrolled into age subgroups of 18-55, 56-69 and 70-plus years, which contained around 140, 26 and 57 TCR-sequenced participants, respectively. General study outcomes and caveats: The vaccine-associated CD4 TCRs covered the entire spike protein, and the dominant responses fell in regions 160-218 and 743-854. Conclusions about previously exposed vaccinees were limited because only a handful of AZD1222 recipients were SARS-CoV-2 seropositive at baseline. Nearly half of unique spike-specific TCRs reportedly recognized epitopes outside regions mutated in the B.1.351 and B.1.1.7 variants. A significant rise in spike-specific TCR breadth and depth was observed after two AZD1222 doses relative to day 0 and relative to MenACWY recipients. Most participants were white British and females outnumbered males, and the authors suggested that clonal diversity may have been underestimated. The 56-69-year group was small, and its depth increase did not reach significance, likely because of low power. Because no day 14 peak-response samples were available, repertoires were characterized only after the peak T cell response.

V loses 5 bases, J loses 10 bases, and the germline ends lie 12 bases apart. CDR1 and CDR2, looked up from the germline V gene (reference sequence), are MNHEY and SMNVEV. The CDR3 contains 13 residues, cysteine and phenylalanine counted. The read is trimmed to its CDR3 DNA, 39 bases read in frame from base 1. The CDR3 regions of human TCRbeta chains were subjected to immunosequencing. In the source study's methods: TCRs in the repertoires were matched against a reference library of SARS-CoV-2-specific TCRs that had been generated with the MIRA antigen-specificity platform. Breadth was defined as the fraction of unique TCRs that were SARS-CoV-2-associated, and depth was defined as the fraction of total T cells that were SARS-CoV-2-associated. Using the MIRA data, each spike-specific TCR was mapped to the spike region that the TCR reacts to and placed in a CD4 or CD8 class. Log10-transformed breadth and depth values were compared by one-way ANOVA with Sidak's multiple comparisons tests. Held by TCRdb, this immuneACCESS table contains in-frame sequences only and omits some clones. Under half of the omission traces to an unresolved V gene where checked; the cause of the rest is unknown. V and J calls plus clone size are reproduced from that table; the DNA served to infer D and trimming. The sample data list about 26,000 clones, and approximately 88% of these were observed just once. The ten largest account for around 2.7% of the sample.

This sample's time point label indicates: about 28 days (+/-7) after the second vaccine dose. Because spike-specific TCR depth and breadth did not differ between the two schedules, AZD1222 recipients who got a second dose at roughly 4 weeks were pooled with those who got a second dose at roughly 12 weeks. Samples from vaccinated people were obtained from the UK trials COV001 and COV002, which included a single-blind randomized controlled phase 2/3 trial of AZD1222 (ChAdOx1 nCoV-19) in healthy adults. For TCRbeta chain sequencing, PBMC samples were collected from trial participants at day 0 and at day 28 after the second dose. As for this clone: This clone's antigen is unknown. The sample holds no much larger clone one base away, and base qualities are not on file.

This chain joins TRBV27 to TRBJ1-6; the D gene lacks a confident call. The source of this sequence is an adult who received the AZD1222 COVID-19 vaccine. The sequencing used peripheral blood, collected 28 days after the second AZD1222 dose. DNA sequence: TGTGCCAGCAGTCAAAGGAGAGAATCACCCCTCCACTTT. It encodes CASSQRRESPLHF.